This note documents a single TCR beta chain sequence. The antigen is undetermined. These data belong to a study of graft-versus-host responses after intestinal transplantation. TCRdb keeps only in-frame clones here, not all; method: immunoSEQ multiplex PCR. The sample has 93,000 or so clones; more than 85% are singletons. The sequenced sample was unstimulated CD8+ T cells sorted from spleen or lymph node cells, obtained before intestinal transplant. This receptor was taken from a human donor who received an intestinal transplant.

Here the CDR3 DNA reads TGTGCCAGCAGCTCGGCCTTAGGGCCATCGCCCGAAGCTTTCTTT. It specifies CASSSALGPSPEAFF. This chain uses TRBV5-6 with TRBJ1-1; unclear D gene. V shed 3 bases and J shed 8 bases, with 20 bases lying between them. CDR3 length equals 15 residues. CDR1 and CDR2 (germline): SGHDT, YYEEEE.